The text below deals with one TCR beta chain. The antigen this receptor binds is unknown. No much larger clone exists at a distance of one base, and base qualities are not known. These data are taken from a study of PD-L1 blockade in urothelial cancer (dated by TCRdb to 2016 to 2017). General notes on the study: Every patient began therapy at some point between 2013 and 2015 and was given atezolizumab 1,200 mg intravenously every 3 weeks. About 90% of the roughly 29 patients were males with bladder-origin urothelial cancer, and about 65% of the roughly 29 reported a prior smoking history. An ECOG performance status of 0 or 1 was recorded for the patients, and 0 to 3 prior chemotherapy regimens had been received by the patients. Blood samples were analyzed at 3 weeks after treatment start (second dose) and at 6 weeks after treatment start. A median of roughly 140,000 T cells and fewer than 85,000 unique TCRs was obtained from blood samples, and a median clonality of roughly 0.08 was observed. An exploratory multi-omic analysis was conducted of the somatic, immune and clinical correlates of response to PD-L1 blockade with atezolizumab in urothelial cancer. TCR sequencing covered pretreatment tumor samples and matched, serially collected peripheral blood taken before and after atezolizumab treatment. Durable clinical benefit was defined as a progression-free survival longer than 6 months, and TCR features were additionally tested against progression-free survival and overall survival. In the same patients, pretreatment tumors underwent whole exome sequencing and RNA sequencing in addition to TCR sequencing. Durable clinical benefit was achieved by nine patients but not by the remaining 20. Twenty-nine patients had pretreatment blood TCR-seq, around 24 had at least one posttreatment blood collection, and around 24 had tumor TCR-seq. The paper as a whole reports these results and caveats: Patients with durable benefit showed greater expansion of tumor-associated TCR clones in peripheral blood 3 weeks after starting treatment (n of about 20, p = 0.022). A pretreatment peripheral blood TCR clonality below the median was linked to improved progression-free and overall survival. Because the sample size was small (n ≈ 31) and many of the analyses were exploratory, the results are meant to be hypothesis-generating.

Unmatched junction bases come to 11, with V trimmed by 5 bases and J by 16 bases. In the germline V gene (reference sequence), CDR1 corresponds to MNHEY and CDR2 to SMNVEV. There are 12 amino acids in the CDR3, from cysteine to phenylalanine inclusive. The read is trimmed to its CDR3 DNA, 36 bases read in frame from base 1. To estimate absolute template abundance from read counts, synthetic TCR analog templates were spiked into each PCR. The immunoSEQ assay was used to amplify TCRbeta CDR3 regions from genomic DNA with bias-controlled V and J gene primers. Sequencing of rearranged TCRbeta segments was done at approximately 20X coverage. The original methods were these. Clustering was used to correct sequencing errors, and CDR3s were annotated against IMGT so that V, D and J genes could be assigned. Only productive TCRbeta rearrangements were used in downstream analyses, excluding out-of-frame or stop-codon sequences. Clonality was computed as one minus Shannon entropy normalized by the log of the number of unique productive sequences. Fisher's exact test with Benjamini-Hochberg correction, using a cutoff of adjusted p below 0.01, was how clones that differed between time points or between blood and tumor were identified. TCRdb retrieved this table from immuneACCESS and kept in-frame rearrangements only. Not all clones are present; in checked studies, unresolved V genes account for under half, and no reason is known for the remainder. V, J and clone size derive from that table, while D and trimming were established from the DNA sequence. Recorded for this sample are 75,000 to 100,000 clones; 70% to 90% of them occurred a single time. Around 8.1% of the sample goes to the ten largest clones.

The time point label of this sample denotes: peripheral blood 6 weeks after treatment start. A total of 25 to 35 patients with locally advanced or metastatic urothelial carcinoma, treated at Memorial Sloan Kettering on a trial protocol, made up the cohort. Peripheral blood mononuclear cells were collected pretreatment and during treatment, at between 1 and 8 total time points per patient. The Qiagen DNeasy Blood extraction kit was used to purify genomic DNA from total PBMCs and tumor samples. PBMCs were collected pretreatment and during treatment and were isolated and stored as previously described.

The clonotype comes from a man between 70 and 80 years old with urothelial cancer. The sequences come from PBMCs, collected around atezolizumab (anti-PD-L1) treatment. The chain employs TRBV27 and TRBJ1-5; 7 central nucleotides agree with TRBD1. For the CDR3, the sequence is CASSQQGTRLHF. The DNA is TGTGCCAGCAGTCAACAGGGGACCCGCCTCCATTTT.